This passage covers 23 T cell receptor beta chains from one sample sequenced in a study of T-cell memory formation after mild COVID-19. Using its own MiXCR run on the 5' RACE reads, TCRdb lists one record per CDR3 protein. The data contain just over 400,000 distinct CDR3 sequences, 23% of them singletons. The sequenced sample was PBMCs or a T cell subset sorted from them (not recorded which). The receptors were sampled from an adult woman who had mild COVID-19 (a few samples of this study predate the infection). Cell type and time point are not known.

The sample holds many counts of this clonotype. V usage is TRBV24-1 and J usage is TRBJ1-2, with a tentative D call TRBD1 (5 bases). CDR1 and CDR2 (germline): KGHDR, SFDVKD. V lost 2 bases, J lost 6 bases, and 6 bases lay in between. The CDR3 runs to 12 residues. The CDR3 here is CATSDSGHGYTF. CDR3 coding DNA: TGTGCCACCAGTGATTCGGGGCATGGCTACACCTTC.

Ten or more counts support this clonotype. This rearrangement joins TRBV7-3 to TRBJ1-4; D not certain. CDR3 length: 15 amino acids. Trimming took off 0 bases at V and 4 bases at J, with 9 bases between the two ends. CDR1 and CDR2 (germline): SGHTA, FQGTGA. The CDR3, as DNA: TGTGCCAGCAGCTTAACCAAAGGGAGTAATGAAAAACTGTTTTTT. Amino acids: CASSLTKGSNEKLFF. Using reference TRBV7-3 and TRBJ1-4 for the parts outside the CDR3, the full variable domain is GAGVSQTPSNKVTEKGKYVELRCDPISGHTALYWYRQSLGQGPEFLIYFQGTGAADDSGLPNDRFFAVRPEGSVSTLKIQRTERGDSAVYLCASSLTKGSNEKLFFGSGTQLSVL.

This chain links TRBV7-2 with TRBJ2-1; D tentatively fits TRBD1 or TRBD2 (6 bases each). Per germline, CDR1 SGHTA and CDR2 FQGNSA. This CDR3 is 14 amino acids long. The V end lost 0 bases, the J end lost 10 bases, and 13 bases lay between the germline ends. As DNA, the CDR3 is TGTGCCAGCAGCTTAGCGCGAAGGGGGGAAGAGCAGTTCTTC. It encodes CASSLARRGEEQFF.

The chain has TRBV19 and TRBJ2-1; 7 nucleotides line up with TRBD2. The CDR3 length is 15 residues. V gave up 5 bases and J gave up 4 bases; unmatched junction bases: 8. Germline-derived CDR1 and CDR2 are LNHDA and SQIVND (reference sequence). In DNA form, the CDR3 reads TGTGCCAGTAGTCCCGCGGGGGACGGGTACAATGAGCAGTTCTTC. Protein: CASSPAGDGYNEQFF.

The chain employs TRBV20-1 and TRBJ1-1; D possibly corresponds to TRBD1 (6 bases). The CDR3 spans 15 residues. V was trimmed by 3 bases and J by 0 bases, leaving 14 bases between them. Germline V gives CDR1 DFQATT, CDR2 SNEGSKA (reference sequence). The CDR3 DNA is TGCAGTGCTAGGAGTTTACAGGGCTTGAACACTGAAGCTTTCTTT. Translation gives CSARSLQGLNTEAFF.

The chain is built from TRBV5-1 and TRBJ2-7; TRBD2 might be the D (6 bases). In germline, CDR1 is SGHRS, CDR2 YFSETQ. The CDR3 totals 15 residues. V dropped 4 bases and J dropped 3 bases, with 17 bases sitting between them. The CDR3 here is CASSETGTGFYEQYF. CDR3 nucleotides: TGCGCCAGCAGCGAAACCGGGACTGGATTCTACGAGCAGTACTTC.

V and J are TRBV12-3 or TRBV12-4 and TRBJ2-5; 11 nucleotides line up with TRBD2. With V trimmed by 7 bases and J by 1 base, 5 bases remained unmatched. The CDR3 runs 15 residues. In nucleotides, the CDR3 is TGTGCCAGCACCCAACTAGCGGGGGTCCAAGAGACCCAGTACTTC. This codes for CASTQLAGVQETQYF.

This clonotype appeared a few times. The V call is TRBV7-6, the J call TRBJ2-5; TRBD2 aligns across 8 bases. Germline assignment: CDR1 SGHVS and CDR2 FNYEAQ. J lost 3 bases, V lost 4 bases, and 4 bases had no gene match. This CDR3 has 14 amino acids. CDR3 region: CASSSGTSKETQYF. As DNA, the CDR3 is TGTGCCAGCAGCTCCGGGACTAGTAAAGAGACCCAGTACTTC. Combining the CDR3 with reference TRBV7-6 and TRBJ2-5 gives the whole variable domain GAGVSQSPRYKVTKRGQDVALRCDPISGHVSLYWYRQALGQGPEFLTYFNYEAQQDKSGLPNDRFSAERPEGSISTLTIQRTEQRDSAMYRCASSSGTSKETQYFGPGTRLLVL.

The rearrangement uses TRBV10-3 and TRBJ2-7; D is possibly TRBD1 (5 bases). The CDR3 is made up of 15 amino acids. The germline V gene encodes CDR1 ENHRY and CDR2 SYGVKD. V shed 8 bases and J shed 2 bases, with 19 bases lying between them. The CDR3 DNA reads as TGTGCCATCGGGGCAAGGGTAATGCAAACCTACGAGCAGTACTTC. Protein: CAIGARVMQTYEQYF.

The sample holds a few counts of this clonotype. The CDR3: CASSEVGTGATIGYGYTF. The CDR3 DNA reads TGTGCCAGCAGTGAGGTCGGGACAGGGGCCACAATTGGGTATGGCTACACCTTC. The V gene is TRBV2, the J gene TRBJ1-2; 10 bases map to TRBD1. The CDR3 length is 18 residues. Germline CDR1 SNHLY, CDR2 FYNNEI. V lost 3 bases and J lost 5; bases outside the gene matches: 15.

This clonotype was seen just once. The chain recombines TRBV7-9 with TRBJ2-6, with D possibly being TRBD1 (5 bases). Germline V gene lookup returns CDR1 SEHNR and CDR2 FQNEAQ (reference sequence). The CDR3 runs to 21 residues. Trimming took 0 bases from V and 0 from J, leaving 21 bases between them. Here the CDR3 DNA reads TGTGCCAGCAGCTTAGCCTTGGTTGTGGCAGGGTTTAACTCTGGGGCCAACGTCCTGACTTTC. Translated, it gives CASSLALVVAGFNSGANVLTF.

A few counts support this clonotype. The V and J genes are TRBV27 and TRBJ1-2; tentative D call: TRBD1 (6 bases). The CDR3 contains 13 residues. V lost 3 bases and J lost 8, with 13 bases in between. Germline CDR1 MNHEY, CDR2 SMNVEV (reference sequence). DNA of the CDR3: TGTGCCAGCAGTTTTAGGTCGGGGGGCGGCTACACCTTC. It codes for CASSFRSGGGYTF.

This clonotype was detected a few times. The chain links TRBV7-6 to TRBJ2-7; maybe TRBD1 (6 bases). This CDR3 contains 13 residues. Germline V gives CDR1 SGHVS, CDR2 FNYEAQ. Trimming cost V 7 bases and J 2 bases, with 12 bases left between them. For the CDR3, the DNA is TGTGCCAGCATCCCTGCAGGGGCCTACGAGCAGTACTTC. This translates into CASIPAGAYEQYF.

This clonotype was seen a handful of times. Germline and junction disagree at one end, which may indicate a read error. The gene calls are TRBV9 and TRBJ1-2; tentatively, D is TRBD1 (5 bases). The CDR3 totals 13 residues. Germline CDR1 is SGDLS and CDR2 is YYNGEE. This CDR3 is CASSVGSSGVLHF. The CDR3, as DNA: TGTGCCAGCAGCGTAGGGTCGTCGGGGGTCCTCCACTTC.

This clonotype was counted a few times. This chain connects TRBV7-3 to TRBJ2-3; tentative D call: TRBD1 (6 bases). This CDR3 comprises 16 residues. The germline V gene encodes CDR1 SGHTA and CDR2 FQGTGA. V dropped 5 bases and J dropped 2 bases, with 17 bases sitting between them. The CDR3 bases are TGTGCCAGCAGCGACGGTCCAGGGGATGACACAGATACGCAGTATTTT. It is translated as CASSDGPGDDTDTQYF.

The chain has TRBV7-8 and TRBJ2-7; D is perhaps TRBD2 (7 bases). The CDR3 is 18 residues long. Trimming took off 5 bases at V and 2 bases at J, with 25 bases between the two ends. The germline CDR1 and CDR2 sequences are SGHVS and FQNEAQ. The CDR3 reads CASSRARSQGTIPYEQYF. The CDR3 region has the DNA TGTGCCAGCAGCCGAGCAAGGTCCCAGGGGACTATTCCCTACGAGCAGTACTTC. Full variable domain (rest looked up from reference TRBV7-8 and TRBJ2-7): GAGVSQSPRYKVAKRGQDVALRCDPISGHVSLFWYQQALGQGPEFLTYFQNEAQLDKSGLPSDRFFAERPEGSVSTLKIQRTQQEDSAVYLCASSRARSQGTIPYEQYFGPGTRLTVT.

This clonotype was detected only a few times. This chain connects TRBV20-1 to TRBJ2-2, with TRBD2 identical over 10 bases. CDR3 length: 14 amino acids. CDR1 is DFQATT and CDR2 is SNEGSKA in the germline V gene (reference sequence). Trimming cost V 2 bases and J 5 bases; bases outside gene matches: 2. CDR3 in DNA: TGCAGTGCTAGACCTAGCGGGAGAACCGGGGAGCTGTTTTTT. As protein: CSARPSGRTGELFF.

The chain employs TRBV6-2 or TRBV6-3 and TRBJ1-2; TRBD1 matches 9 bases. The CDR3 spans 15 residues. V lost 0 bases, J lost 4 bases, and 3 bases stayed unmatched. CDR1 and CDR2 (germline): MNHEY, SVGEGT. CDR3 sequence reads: CASSYSGTGSYGYTF. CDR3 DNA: TGTGCCAGCAGTTACTCCGGGACAGGGTCCTATGGCTACACCTTC.

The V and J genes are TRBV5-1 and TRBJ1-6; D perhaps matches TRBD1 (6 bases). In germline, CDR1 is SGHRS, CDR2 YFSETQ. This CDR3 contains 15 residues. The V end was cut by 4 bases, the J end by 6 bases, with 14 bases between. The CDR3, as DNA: TGCGCCAGCAGCGACCGACAGGCTGGTAATTCACCCCTCCACTTT. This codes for CASSDRQAGNSPLHF.

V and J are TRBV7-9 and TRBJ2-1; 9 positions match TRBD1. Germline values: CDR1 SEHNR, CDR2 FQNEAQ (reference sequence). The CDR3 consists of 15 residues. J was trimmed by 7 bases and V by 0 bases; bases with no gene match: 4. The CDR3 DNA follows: TGTGCCAGCAGCTTAGCGATGGGGACAGGGAATGAGCAGTTCTTC. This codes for CASSLAMGTGNEQFF.

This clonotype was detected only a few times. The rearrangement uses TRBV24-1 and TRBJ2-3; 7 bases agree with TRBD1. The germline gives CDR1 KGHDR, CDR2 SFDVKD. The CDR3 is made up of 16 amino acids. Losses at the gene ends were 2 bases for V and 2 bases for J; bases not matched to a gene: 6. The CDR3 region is CATSDYTGAPTDTQYF. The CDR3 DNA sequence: TGTGCCACCAGTGATTATACAGGGGCCCCCACAGATACGCAGTATTTT.

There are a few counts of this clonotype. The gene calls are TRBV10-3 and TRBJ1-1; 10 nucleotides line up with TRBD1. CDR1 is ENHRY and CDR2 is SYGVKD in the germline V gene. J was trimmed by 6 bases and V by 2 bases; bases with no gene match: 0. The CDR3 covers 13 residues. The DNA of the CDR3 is TGTGCCATCAGTGAGGGGACAGGGGCTGAAGCTTTCTTT. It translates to CAISEGTGAEAFF.

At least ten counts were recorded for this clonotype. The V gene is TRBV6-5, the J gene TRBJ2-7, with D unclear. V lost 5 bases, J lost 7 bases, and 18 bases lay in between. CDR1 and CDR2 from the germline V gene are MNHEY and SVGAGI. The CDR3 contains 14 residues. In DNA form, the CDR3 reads TGTGCCAGCAGTCCCGCGAGGCTCCTGGGAGAGCAGTACTTC. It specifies CASSPARLLGEQYF.